This TCR beta chain was recovered during a study of T cell responses to AZD1222 COVID-19 vaccine. About this clone: Its target is unknown.

Generated by immunoSEQ multiplex PCR, the TCRdb table keeps only in-frame clones and is missing some. This repertoire shows 150,000 or so clones, 85% to 95% found once; its top ten account for roughly 2.2%. Overall study findings and caveats: Baseline antibody screening turned up just a handful of seropositive AZD1222 recipients. CD4 TCRs associated with vaccination spanned spike, dominating at 160-218 and 743-854. Repertoire sampling was restricted to post-peak T cell response timepoints. Two AZD1222 doses significantly raised spike-specific TCR breadth and depth over controls.

The CDR3 has 12 residues. The V end was cut by 8 bases, the J end by 1 base, with 6 bases between. The source was peripheral blood, collected on day 0 of AZD1222 vaccination. This clonotype was obtained from an adult in good health. J is TRBJ1-3 and V is TRBV12-3 or TRBV12-4; maybe TRBD1 (6 bases). CDR3 DNA: TGTGCCAGCGGACAGTCTGGAAACACCATATATTTT. It is translated as CASGQSGNTIYF.